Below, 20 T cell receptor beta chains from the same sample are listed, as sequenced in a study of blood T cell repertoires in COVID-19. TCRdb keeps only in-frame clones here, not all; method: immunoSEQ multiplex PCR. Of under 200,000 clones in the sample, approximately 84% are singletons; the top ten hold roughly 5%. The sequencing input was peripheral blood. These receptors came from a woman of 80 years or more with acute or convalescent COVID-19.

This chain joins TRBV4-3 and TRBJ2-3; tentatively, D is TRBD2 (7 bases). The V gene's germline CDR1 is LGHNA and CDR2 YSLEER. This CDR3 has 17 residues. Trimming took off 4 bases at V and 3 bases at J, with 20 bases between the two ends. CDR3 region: CASSPLGGQWGTDTQYF. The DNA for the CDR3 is TGCGCCAGCAGCCCCCTCGGGGGGCAATGGGGGACAGATACGCAGTATTTT.

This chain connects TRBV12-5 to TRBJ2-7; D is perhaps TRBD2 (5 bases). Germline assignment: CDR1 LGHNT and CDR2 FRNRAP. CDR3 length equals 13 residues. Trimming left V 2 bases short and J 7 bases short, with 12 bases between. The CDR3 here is CASGLTAVGEQYF. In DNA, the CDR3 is TGTGCTAGTGGTTTGACAGCGGTGGGTGAGCAGTACTTC.

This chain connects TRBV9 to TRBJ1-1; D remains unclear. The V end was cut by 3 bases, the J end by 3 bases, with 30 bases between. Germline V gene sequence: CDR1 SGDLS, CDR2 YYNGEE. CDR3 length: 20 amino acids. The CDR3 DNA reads TGTGCCAGCAGCGGCCTCGCTATAAGCGGCGGATCCGGCCCTTACACTGAAGCTTTCTTT. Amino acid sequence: CASSGLAISGGSGPYTEAFF.

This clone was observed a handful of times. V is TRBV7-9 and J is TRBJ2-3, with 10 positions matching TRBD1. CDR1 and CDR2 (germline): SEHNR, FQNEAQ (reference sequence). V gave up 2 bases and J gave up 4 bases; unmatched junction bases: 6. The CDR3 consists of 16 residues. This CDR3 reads CASSLSPGQGSDTQYF. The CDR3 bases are TGTGCCAGCAGCTTATCCCCGGGACAGGGGTCAGATACGCAGTATTTT. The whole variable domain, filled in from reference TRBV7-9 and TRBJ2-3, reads DTGVSQNPRHKITKRGQNVTFRCDPISEHNRLYWYRQTLGQGPEFLTYFQNEAQLEKSRLLSDRFSAERPKGSFSTLEIQRTEQGDSAMYLCASSLSPGQGSDTQYFGPGTRLTVL.

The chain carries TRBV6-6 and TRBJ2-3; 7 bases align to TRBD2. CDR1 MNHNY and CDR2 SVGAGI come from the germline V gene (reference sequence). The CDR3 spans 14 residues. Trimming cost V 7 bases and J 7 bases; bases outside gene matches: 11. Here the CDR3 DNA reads TGTGCCAGCATGGGGAGGGAGATGTTAAATACGCAGTATTTT. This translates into CASMGREMLNTQYF.

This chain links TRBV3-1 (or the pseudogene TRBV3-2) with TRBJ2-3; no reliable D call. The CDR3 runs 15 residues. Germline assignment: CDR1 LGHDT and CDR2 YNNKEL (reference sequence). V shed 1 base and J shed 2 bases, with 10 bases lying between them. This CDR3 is CASSQGLEFTDTQYF. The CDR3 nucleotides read TGTGCCAGCAGCCAAGGTCTAGAATTCACAGATACGCAGTATTTT.

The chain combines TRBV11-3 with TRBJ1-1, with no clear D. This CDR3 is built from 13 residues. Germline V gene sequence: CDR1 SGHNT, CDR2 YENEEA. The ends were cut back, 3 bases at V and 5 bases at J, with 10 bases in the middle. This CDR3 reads CASSLGATTEAFF. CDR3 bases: TGTGCCAGCAGCTTGGGAGCAACTACTGAAGCTTTCTTT.

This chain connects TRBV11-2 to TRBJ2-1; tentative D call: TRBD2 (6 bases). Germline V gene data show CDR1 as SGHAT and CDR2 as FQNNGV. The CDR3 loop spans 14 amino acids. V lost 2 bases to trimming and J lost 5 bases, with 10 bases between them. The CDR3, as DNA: TGTGCCAGCAGCTTACGGACTATAAACAATGAGCAGTTCTTC. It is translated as CASSLRTINNEQFF.

This chain's CDR3 is CASSPTPTSGWGEQYF. CDR3 nucleotides: TGTGCCAGCTCACCCACCCCGACTAGCGGGTGGGGCGAGCAGTACTTC. The chain is built from TRBV18 and TRBJ2-7, with 10 positions matching TRBD2. Trimming at V came to 3 bases and at J to 6 bases, leaving 11 bases not matched to a gene. The CDR3 sequence is 16 residues long. CDR1 is KGHSH, CDR2 LQKENI, per germline.

This CDR3 reads CATSDGSGGDQPQHF. CDR3 bases: TGTGCCACCAGTGATGGGTCAGGGGGCGATCAGCCCCAGCATTTT. The chain uses TRBV24-1 and TRBJ1-5, with 8 positions matching TRBD1. This CDR3 region has 15 residues. Germline V CDR1 and CDR2: KGHDR, SFDVKD. With V trimmed by 3 bases and J by 5 bases, 5 bases remained unmatched.

The CDR3 loop is CARGGTSGFEQFF. CDR3 nucleotides: TGTGCCAGAGGGGGGACTAGCGGCTTTGAGCAGTTCTTC. V gene TRBV7-9 combines with J gene TRBJ2-1; TRBD2 matches at 11 bases. Germline trimming cut 9 bases from V and 9 bases from J; bases unmatched to any gene: 7. Germline values: CDR1 SEHNR, CDR2 FQNEAQ (reference sequence). The CDR3 is 13 amino acids.

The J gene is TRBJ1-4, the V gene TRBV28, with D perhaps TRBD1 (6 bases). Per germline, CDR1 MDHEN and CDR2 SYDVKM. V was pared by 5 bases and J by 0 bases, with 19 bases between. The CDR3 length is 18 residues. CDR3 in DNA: TGTGCCAGCAGTCCTACGGACAGCCCGGGCGCAACTAATGAAAAACTGTTTTTT. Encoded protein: CASSPTDSPGATNEKLFF.

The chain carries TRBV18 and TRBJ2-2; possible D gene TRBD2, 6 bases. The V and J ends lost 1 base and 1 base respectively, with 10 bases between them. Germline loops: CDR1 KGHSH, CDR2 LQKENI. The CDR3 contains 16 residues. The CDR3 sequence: CASSPRGSGNTGELFF. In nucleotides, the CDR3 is TGTGCCAGCTCACCACGTGGTAGCGGGAACACCGGGGAGCTGTTTTTT.

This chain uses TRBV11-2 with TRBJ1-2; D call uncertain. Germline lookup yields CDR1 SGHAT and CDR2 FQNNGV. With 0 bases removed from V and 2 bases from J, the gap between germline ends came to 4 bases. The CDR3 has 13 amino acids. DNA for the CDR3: TGTGCCAGCAGCTTAGACAGAAACTATGGCTACACCTTC. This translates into CASSLDRNYGYTF. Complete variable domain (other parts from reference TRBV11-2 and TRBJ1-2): EAGVAQSPRYKIIEKRQSVAFWCNPISGHATLYWYQQILGQGPKLLIQFQNNGVVDDSQLPKDRFSAERLKGVDSTLKIQPAKLEDSAVYLCASSLDRNYGYTFGSGTRLTVV.

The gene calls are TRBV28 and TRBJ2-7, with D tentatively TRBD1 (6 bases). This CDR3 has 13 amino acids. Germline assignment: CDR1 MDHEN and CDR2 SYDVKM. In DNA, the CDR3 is TGTGCAGTCGGACAGACCTACTCCTACGAGCAGTACTTC. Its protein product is CAVGQTYSYEQYF.

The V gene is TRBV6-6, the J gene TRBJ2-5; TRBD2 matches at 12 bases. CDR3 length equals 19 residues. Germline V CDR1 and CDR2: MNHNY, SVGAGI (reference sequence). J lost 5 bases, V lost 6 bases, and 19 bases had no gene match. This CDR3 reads CASSSQGPLAGGLGETQYF. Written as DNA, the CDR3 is TGTGCCAGCAGCTCACAGGGGCCGCTAGCGGGAGGGTTGGGGGAGACCCAGTACTTC.

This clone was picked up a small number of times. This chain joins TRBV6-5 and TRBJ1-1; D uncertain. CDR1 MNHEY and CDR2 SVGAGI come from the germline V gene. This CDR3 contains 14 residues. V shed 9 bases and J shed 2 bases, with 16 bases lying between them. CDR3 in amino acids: CASGLLSSNTEAFF. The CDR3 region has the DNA TGTGCCAGTGGATTACTTAGCTCTAACACTGAAGCTTTCTTT.

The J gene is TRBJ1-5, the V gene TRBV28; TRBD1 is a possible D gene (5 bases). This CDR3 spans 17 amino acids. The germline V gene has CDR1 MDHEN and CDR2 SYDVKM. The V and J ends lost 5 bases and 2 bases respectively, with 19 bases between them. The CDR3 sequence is CASSPIGASGGNQPQHF. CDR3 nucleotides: TGTGCCAGCAGTCCGATTGGGGCTTCGGGGGGCAATCAGCCCCAGCATTTT.

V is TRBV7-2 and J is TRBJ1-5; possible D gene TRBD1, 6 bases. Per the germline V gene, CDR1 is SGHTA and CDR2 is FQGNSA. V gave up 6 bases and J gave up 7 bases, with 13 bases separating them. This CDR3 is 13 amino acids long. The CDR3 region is CASSRQVDQPQHF. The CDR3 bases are TGTGCCAGCAGTAGACAGGTAGACCAGCCCCAGCATTTT.

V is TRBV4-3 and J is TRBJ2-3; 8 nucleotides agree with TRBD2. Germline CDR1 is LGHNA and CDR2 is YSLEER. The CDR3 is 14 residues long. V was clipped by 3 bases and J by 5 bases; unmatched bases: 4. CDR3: CASSHGREGDTQYF. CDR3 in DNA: TGCGCCAGCAGCCACGGGAGGGAAGGAGATACGCAGTATTTT.